These T cell receptor beta chains were read from a single sample in a study of blood T cell repertoires in COVID-19. TCRdb's copy holds only in-frame clones and misses some; the assay was immunoSEQ multiplex PCR. The sample carries about 210,000 clones, more than 75% recorded once. The sample consisted of PBMCs or T cells enriched from blood (not recorded which). These receptors were obtained from a man aged 25 to 45 in a cohort exposed to, infected with or recovered from COVID-19 (not recorded which). The CDR3 runs from the conserved cysteine through the conserved F or W. The order of the fields is V gene, clone size, D gene, J gene, CDR3 DNA, CDR3 protein. A D gene is named only where the DNA matches it firmly. The size entry is marked missing in some rows and otherwise reads once, few, many or a size class.

V: TRBV5-1
size: NA
D: TRBD1
J: TRBJ1-1
DNA: TGCGCCAGCAGCTTACGGACAGGTAAAACTGAAGCTTTCTTT
CDR3: CASSLRTGKTEAFF

V: TRBV9
size: NA
D: TRBD1
J: TRBJ2-5
DNA: TGTGCCAGCAACACACAGGGGCCCCAAGAGACCCAGTACTTC
CDR3: CASNTQGPQETQYF

V: TRBV15
size: NA
D: TRBD2
J: TRBJ2-7
DNA: TGTGCCACCAGCAGAGATCGGGTAGCGGGGTCCTACGAGCAGTACTTC
CDR3: CATSRDRVAGSYEQYF

V: TRBV18
size: NA
D: NA
J: TRBJ2-5
DNA: TGTGCCAGCTCACCGGGACAAGTAGAGACCCAGTACTTC
CDR3: CASSPGQVETQYF

V: TRBV19
size: NA
D: NA
J: TRBJ2-5
DNA: TGTGCCAGTAGTATAGGGCCCCCAGAGACCCAGTACTTC
CDR3: CASSIGPPETQYF

V: TRBV7-9
size: NA
D: NA
J: TRBJ1-2
DNA: TGTGCCAGCAGCTTATTGTCCCCCCGAGATGGCTACACCTTC
CDR3: CASSLLSPRDGYTF

V: TRBV24-1
size: NA
D: NA
J: TRBJ1-2
DNA: TGTGCCACCTCTAATGGGCCGGGGAGGTATGGCTACACCTTC
CDR3: CATSNGPGRYGYTF

V: TRBV4-3
size: NA
D: NA
J: TRBJ1-4
DNA: TGCGCCAGCAGCCAAGAGCGGATGCATGAAAAACTGTTTTTT
CDR3: CASSQERMHEKLFF

V: TRBV4-1
size: NA
D: NA
J: TRBJ2-7
DNA: TGCGCCAGCAGCCAAGATAGGAGCAGAACCTACGAGCAGTACTTC
CDR3: CASSQDRSRTYEQYF

V: TRBV6-2/TRBV6-3
size: NA
D: TRBD2
J: TRBJ2-1
DNA: TGTGCCAGCAGTTACCCTAGCGGGAGCGGATATGAGCAGTTCTTC
CDR3: CASSYPSGSGYEQFF

V: TRBV18
size: NA
D: NA
J: TRBJ1-4
DNA: TGTGCCAGCTCGCGGGACTTGGGGGAGACTAATGAAAAACTGTTTTTT
CDR3: CASSRDLGETNEKLFF

V: TRBV3-1/TRBV3-2
size: NA
D: NA
J: TRBJ1-5
DNA: TGTGCCAGCAGCCAAGATTTCGATCAGCCCCAGCATTTT
CDR3: CASSQDFDQPQHF

V: TRBV20-1
size: NA
D: NA
J: TRBJ1-6
DNA: TGCAGTGCTAGTTTTTATTCGGGCGGGAGCTCCTATAATTCACCCCTCCACTTT
CDR3: CSASFYSGGSSYNSPLHF

V: TRBV5-4
size: NA
D: NA
J: TRBJ2-3
DNA: TGTGCCAGCAGCTTTACAGCCGTCACAGATACGCAGTATTTT
CDR3: CASSFTAVTDTQYF

V: TRBV3-1/TRBV3-2
size: NA
D: TRBD1
J: TRBJ1-4
DNA: TGTGCCAGCAGCCAACTCAGGGGGAAACTGTTTTTT
CDR3: CASSQLRGKLFF

V: TRBV24-1
size: NA
D: TRBD1
J: TRBJ1-2
DNA: TGTGCCACCCGACAGGGGGACGACTATGGCTACACCTTC
CDR3: CATRQGDDYGYTF

V: TRBV7-2
size: NA
D: TRBD2
J: TRBJ2-7
DNA: TGTGCCAGCAGTCGGCCAGCGGGGAGCTCCTACGAGCAGTACTTC
CDR3: CASSRPAGSSYEQYF

V: TRBV6-1
size: NA
D: NA
J: TRBJ1-6
DNA: TGTGCCAGCACCACCGACAGAGCACCGACACCCCTCCACTTT
CDR3: CASTTDRAPTPLHF

V: TRBV15
size: NA
D: NA
J: TRBJ2-3
DNA: TGTGCCACCAGCAGAGACGGGGGAAGGAATGCGGATACGCAGTATTTT
CDR3: CATSRDGGRNADTQYF

V: TRBV4-1
size: NA
D: NA
J: TRBJ1-1
DNA: TGCGCCGGTGGGAAAGAGGGAGACACTGAAGCTTTCTTT
CDR3: CAGGKEGDTEAFF

V: TRBV2
size: NA
D: TRBD1
J: TRBJ1-1
DNA: TGTGCCATGACAGGGGGGCCGGGTCCTGCTTTCTTT
CDR3: CAMTGGPGPAFF

V: TRBV28
size: NA
D: TRBD1
J: TRBJ1-1
DNA: TGTGCCAGCAGTGTTTACGGGACAGGGGCTATGAACACTGAAGCTTTCTTT
CDR3: CASSVYGTGAMNTEAFF

V: TRBV3-1/TRBV3-2
size: NA
D: TRBD2
J: TRBJ2-1
DNA: TGTGCCAGCAGCCCCCATGGACTAGCGGGAGCCCTCAATGAGCAGTTCTTC
CDR3: CASSPHGLAGALNEQFF

V: TRBV13
size: once
D: NA
J: TRBJ2-5
DNA: TGTGCCAGCAGCACGAGCGGGTTAGGCCAAGAGACCCAGTACTTC
CDR3: CASSTSGLGQETQYF

V: TRBV11-2
size: NA
D: NA
J: TRBJ2-1
DNA: TGTGCCAGCAGTCTCCTTAGCTCCTACAATGAGCAGTTCTTC
CDR3: CASSLLSSYNEQFF

V: TRBV28
size: few
D: NA
J: TRBJ1-5
DNA: TGTGCCAGCAGTTTCTTACGGTTAAGTCAGCCCCAGCATTTT
CDR3: CASSFLRLSQPQHF

V: TRBV7-9
size: NA
D: TRBD1
J: TRBJ2-7
DNA: TGTGCCAGCAGCCTGCCGAGGGGCGGGACAGGGGCCGAGCAGTACTTC
CDR3: CASSLPRGGTGAEQYF

V: TRBV5-4
size: NA
D: TRBD1
J: TRBJ2-3
DNA: TGTGCCAGCAGCTTGAGACAGGGGATCTTCACAGATACGCAGTATTTT
CDR3: CASSLRQGIFTDTQYF

V: TRBV5-1
size: NA
D: NA
J: TRBJ2-2
DNA: TGCGCCAGCAGCTTGGTCCAGACTCCCACCGGGGAGCTGTTTTTT
CDR3: CASSLVQTPTGELFF

V: TRBV4-1
size: few
D: NA
J: TRBJ1-6
DNA: TGCGCCAGCAGCTTTCGGTACAGGGATAATTCACCCCTCCACTTT
CDR3: CASSFRYRDNSPLHF

V: TRBV14
size: once
D: TRBD2
J: TRBJ2-3
DNA: TGTGCCAGCAGCCAGTTTTTTTCGACTAGCGCGGCAGATACGCAGTATTTT
CDR3: CASSQFFSTSAADTQYF

V: TRBV12-3/TRBV12-4
size: NA
D: NA
J: TRBJ1-2
DNA: TGTGCCAGCAGTTTAGGGGGAGCGGGTGGCTACACCTTC
CDR3: CASSLGGAGGYTF

V: TRBV28
size: NA
D: TRBD1
J: TRBJ2-7
DNA: TGTGCCAGCAGCCCAGTGGGGACAGGGGGTTTTGGTGAGCAGTACTTC
CDR3: CASSPVGTGGFGEQYF

V: TRBV18
size: NA
D: NA
J: TRBJ1-2
DNA: TGTGCCAGCTCACCACCCGAAGGGCAGGGGAGAAGTGGCTACACCTTC
CDR3: CASSPPEGQGRSGYTF